This entry concerns a single T cell receptor beta chain. Its antigen is currently unknown. Here immunoSEQ multiplex PCR was the method, and the copy in TCRdb shows in-frame clones only, minus some. The sample carries tens of thousands of clones, 88% recorded once. The sample belongs to a study of OX40 agonist ivuxolimab in advanced cancers. For the study at large: Dose-escalation patients had hepatocellular carcinoma, melanoma, renal cell or head and neck cancer.

Broader study findings: Some of the nonresponding patients also showed low levels of normalized T-cell clonal expansion. Circulating CD4+ and CD8+ T cells showed clonal expansion by week 6 at 0.1 to 3.0 mg/kg.

Trimming shortened V by 3 bases and J by 6 bases, and 19 bases separated the two germline ends. Germline V gives CDR1 SGHVS, CDR2 FQNEAQ. CDR3 length: 16 residues. The sequenced sample was CD4+ or CD8+ T cells sorted from blood, obtained in a trial of the OX40 agonist ivuxolimab. The receptor's source is an adult with an advanced solid tumor such as melanoma, head and neck, liver or kidney cancer. The chain combines TRBV7-8 with TRBJ2-3; weak D call: TRBD2 (7 bases). The CDR3 here is CASSFRGGVLRDTQYF. The CDR3 DNA is TGTGCCAGCAGCTTCAGGGGAGGGGTCCTTCGGGATACGCAGTATTTT.